This T cell receptor beta chain was identified during a study of technical replicates of blood from several donors. There are 17 residues in the CDR3. Trimming removed 2 bases at V and 0 bases at J, with 14 bases between. Germline V gives CDR1 SNHLY, CDR2 FYNNEI. Profiling relied on immunoSEQ multiplex PCR, and the TCRdb table lists in-frame clones only, not all of them. The sample has 91,000 or so clones; about 95% are singletons. The clonotype originates from a human donor in good health. The specimen sequenced was T cells isolated from PBMCs. This sequence joins TRBV2 and TRBJ1-3; D is possibly TRBD1 (6 bases). The CDR3 spells CASSESRGQISGNTIYF. CDR3 in DNA: TGTGCCAGCAGTGAATCCAGGGGCCAAATCTCTGGAAACACCATATATTTT.